The clone carrying this T cell receptor (beta chain) has only a few counts. Its target is unknown. Some clones are missing from TCRdb's copy, which holds only in-frame ones; the method was immunoSEQ multiplex PCR. This table holds about 33,000 clones, roughly 78% found once. Germline loops: CDR1 SGHNT, CDR2 YYREEE (reference sequence). The CDR3 sequence is 15 residues long. V dropped 3 bases and J dropped 4; count of bases not matched to a gene: 8. The data were obtained in a study of T cells in tumors after PD-1 blockade. Study overall: Some patients also took daily vismodegib 150 mg during anti-PD-1 treatment.

Study results and caveats: Around two fifths of tumor TCR clonotypes were also found in blood.

Tumor or blood genomic DNA was sequenced, with inputs of about 600 ng to 6,004 ng. The sequence was obtained from a human donor with basal cell carcinoma. The sample consisted of PBMCs, taken before anti-PD-1 treatment. The rearrangement links TRBV5-4 to TRBJ2-7; 9 bases line up with TRBD1. The CDR3 is CASSSPGQGVYEQYF. In nucleotides, the CDR3 is TGTGCCAGCAGCTCCCCGGGACAGGGAGTTTACGAGCAGTACTTC.